Reported below is one TCR beta chain. This clonotype was seen a few times. Its antigen is currently not known. No qualities accompany the bases; no much larger clone lies one base away. Library preparation employed PCR. TCRdb records Illumina HiSeq 2500 as the sequencer. To reduce PCR and sequencing biases, unique molecular identifiers were built into the TCR beta cDNA libraries. Approximately 500,000 cDNA molecules were obtained per 1 to 10 million input T cells, so each molecule approximated one T cell. Patient libraries were prepared and sequenced with the same protocol used for the earlier healthy control dataset. Within a given batch, samples were prepared together, multiplexed and sequenced on the same HiSeq lane. In the source study's methods: MIGEC was used to process the raw barcoded reads, and molecular identifier groups with only a single read were discarded before consensus assembly and CDR3 extraction. VDJtools was used for post-analysis of the clonotype tables, with diversity normalized by down-sampling every dataset to the smallest sample size. Repertoire overlap clustering matched CDR3 amino acid but not nucleotide sequences to correct batch-related cross-sample contamination. The public sequencing data were trimmed at Q25 with fastp and processed into clonotypes with MiXCR by TCRdb, which kept only in-frame beta chains. Entries are consolidated by CDR3 protein sequence, retaining the most common genes and DNA. It is TCRdb's table, rather than the study itself, that gives the V and J calls and clone size. This sample is represented by more than 500,000 distinct CDR3 sequences; around a third of them were singletons. The ten top clones hold around 6% of the sample.

The germline ends are 8 bases apart after V is trimmed by 2 bases and J by 3 bases. The germline V gene provides CDR1 MGHRA and CDR2 YSYEKL. Measured from the cysteine to the phenylalanine, the CDR3 is 13 residues long. Only the CDR3 region is kept as DNA, spanning 39 bases read in frame from base 1. This record belongs to a study of post-analysis software for immune sequencing data (dated by TCRdb to between 2014 and 2017). Looking at the study overall: Disease courses on record covered relapsing-remitting, secondary progressive and progressive-relapsing multiple sclerosis, though some patients had no subtype annotation. Patient repertoires were compared against 11 to 12 previously published healthy control repertoires from donors aged 6 to 25 years. A subset of samples was prepared in parallel using single-end sample barcoding, then pooled and co-amplified after Illumina adapter ligation. The paper as a whole reports these results and caveats: Direct clustering with F measure revealed strong co-clustering of samples prepared in the same batch, which led to a batch-effect correction. Patients showed significantly higher frequencies than controls for about 5 TRBV segments, among them TRBV5-6, TRBV5-1 and TRBV20-1. Compared with controls, multiple sclerosis patients had significantly lower normalized Chao1 diversity, a finding suggesting substantial peripheral T-cell clonal expansion. The control group was slightly older than the multiple sclerosis patient group.

To demonstrate the VDJtools post-analysis software, the study profiled TCR beta repertoires from the peripheral blood of about 13 young patients with multiple sclerosis. Multiple sclerosis patients were children and adolescents aged roughly 6 to 16 years. Sequencing used blood. The sequence derives from a girl aged 2 to 17 with multiple sclerosis. This receptor chain uses TRBV4-1 and TRBJ2-7, with TRBD2 perhaps the D gene, on 5 matching bases. The CDR3 in this case is CASSQPGNYEQYF. Here is the DNA: TGCGCCAGCAGCCAACCGGGGAACTACGAGCAGTACTTC.